The 29 T cell receptor beta chains reported below all come from one sample, sequenced in a study of cytomegalovirus exposure and HLA in healthy donors. Use of 60 Vbeta and 13 Jbeta primers characterized the PCR. Generated by immunoSEQ multiplex PCR, the TCRdb table keeps only in-frame clones and is missing some. Here the sample spans 100,000 to 150,000 clones, 70% to 90% being singletons. Sample: PBMCs. The receptors here all came from a man aged 18 to 35 in good health and CMV-seropositive.

The V and J genes are TRBV5-1 and TRBJ2-5, with D possibly TRBD1 on 5 matching bases. This CDR3 region has 17 residues. Trimming took 3 bases from V and 2 from J, leaving 20 bases between them. Germline V gene lookup returns CDR1 SGHRS and CDR2 YFSETQ. This CDR3 reads CASSSHWGPSSQETQYF. The CDR3 DNA follows: TGCGCCAGCAGCTCCCACTGGGGCCCATCCTCTCAAGAGACCCAGTACTTC.

This rearrangement joins TRBV5-1 to TRBJ2-7, with D uncertain. Trimming removed 4 bases at V and 4 bases at J, with 9 bases between. The CDR3 consists of 12 residues. Germline loops: CDR1 SGHRS, CDR2 YFSETQ. The CDR3 bases are TGCGCCAGCAGCCAGAGAGGATACGAGCAGTACTTC. It codes for CASSQRGYEQYF.

The chain recombines TRBV18 with TRBJ2-7, with TRBD1 matching 9 bases. The J segment lost 5 bases and the V segment lost 4 bases, leaving 9 bases of the junction unmatched. The CDR3 has 15 residues. CDR1 is KGHSH and CDR2 is LQKENI in the germline V gene. CDR3 sequence: CASSLITGQGHEQYF. CDR3 in DNA: TGTGCCAGCTCACTCATTACGGGACAGGGCCACGAGCAGTACTTC.

The J gene is TRBJ2-1, the V gene TRBV5-1, with D possibly TRBD1 on 5 matching bases. Germline CDR1 and CDR2: SGHRS and YFSETQ. V was trimmed by 5 bases and J by 4 bases, leaving 7 bases between them. This CDR3 spans 12 amino acids. Written as DNA, the CDR3 is TGCGCCAGCAGACAGGAGTACAATGAGCAGTTCTTC. Translated, it gives CASRQEYNEQFF.

This clone was observed a few times. This chain uses TRBV7-9 with TRBJ1-4; D is uncertain. Trimming cost V 2 bases and J 4 bases, with 11 bases left between them. The CDR3 extends over 15 amino acids. Germline assignment: CDR1 SEHNR and CDR2 FQNEAQ (reference sequence). CDR3 coding DNA: TGTGCCAGCAGCTTATTAGAGGGATATAATGAAAAACTGTTTTTT. Protein sequence: CASSLLEGYNEKLFF.

The chain carries TRBV5-3 and TRBJ1-2; TRBD1 matches 7 bases. TRBV5-3 is classed as an ORF, of uncertain function. The CDR3 contains 12 residues. The V gene end was trimmed by 10 bases and the J gene end by 5 bases; junction bases not matched to a gene: 8. The CDR3 coding sequence is TGTGCCGCCAAGGGGGCGCGATATGGCTACACCTTC. Amino acid sequence: CAAKGARYGYTF.

J is TRBJ2-3 and V is TRBV28; 16 bases map to TRBD2. Germline-derived CDR1 and CDR2 are MDHEN and SYDVKM. CDR3 length equals 16 residues. Trimming took 6 bases from V and 5 from J; bases not matched to a gene: 5. This chain's CDR3 is CASRPGLAGGKDTQYF. CDR3 in DNA: TGTGCCAGCAGGCCGGGACTAGCGGGGGGGAAAGATACGCAGTATTTT.

The V gene is TRBV10-1, the J gene TRBJ2-7; TRBD2 matches 8 bases. After removal of 0 bases from V and 3 bases from J, the junction contained 4 bases not matched to a gene. Germline V gene lookup returns CDR1 WNHNN and CDR2 SYGVQD (reference sequence). The CDR3 spans 15 residues. The CDR3 region is CASSESRAGVYEQYF. CDR3 DNA sequence: TGCGCCAGCAGTGAGTCGCGAGCGGGGGTCTACGAGCAGTACTTC.

The sample holds one count of this clone. The chain employs TRBV7-6 and TRBJ2-3; D is possibly TRBD1 (5 bases). The germline gives CDR1 SGHVS, CDR2 FNYEAQ. The CDR3 length is 15 residues. V dropped 3 bases and J dropped 3 bases, with 13 bases sitting between them. The CDR3 DNA follows: TGTGCCAGCAGCTTCAGGACAAAAGGGACAGATACGCAGTATTTT. This encodes CASSFRTKGTDTQYF. The whole variable domain, remainder taken from reference TRBV7-6 and TRBJ2-3, is GAGVSQSPRYKVTKRGQDVALRCDPISGHVSLYWYRQALGQGPEFLTYFNYEAQQDKSGLPNDRFSAERPEGSISTLTIQRTEQRDSAMYRCASSFRTKGTDTQYFGPGTRLTVL.

The table lists this clone with a count of one. The rearrangement joins TRBV7-2 to TRBJ2-3, with TRBD2 matching 7 bases. The CDR3 has 14 residues. The V gene end was trimmed by 5 bases and the J gene end by 2 bases; junction bases not matched to a gene: 4. CDR1 SGHTA and CDR2 FQGNSA come from the germline V gene. CDR3 DNA: TGTGCCAGCAGCACCGGGACTACCACAGATACGCAGTATTTT. Translating gives CASSTGTTTDTQYF.

This CDR3 reads CASSLGGGYGYTF. CDR3 in DNA: TGTGCCAGCAGCTTAGGGGGAGGCTATGGCTACACCTTC. The genes are TRBV7-9 and TRBJ1-2; no reliable D call. CDR1 is SEHNR and CDR2 is FQNEAQ in the germline V gene (reference sequence). The CDR3 runs to 13 residues. V lost 1 base to trimming and J lost 4 bases, with 7 bases between them.

This sequence joins TRBV6-6 and TRBJ2-5, with 7 bases aligning to TRBD2. The J call may be wrong; the DNA end is better matched by TRBJ2-7. Germline CDR1 reads MNHNY; CDR2 reads SVGAGI (reference sequence). The CDR3 length is 14 residues. The CDR3 loop is CASGGGGGSYEQYF. DNA of the CDR3: TGTGCCAGCGGTGGGGGGGGAGGTAGCTACGAGCAGTACTTC.

The rearrangement joins TRBV9 to TRBJ2-2; D perhaps matches TRBD2 (7 bases). The germline gives CDR1 SGDLS, CDR2 YYNGEE. The CDR3 contains 14 residues. The V end lost 5 bases, the J end lost 5 bases, and 13 bases lay between the germline ends. This chain's CDR3 is CASRGRGGTGELFF. DNA of the CDR3: TGTGCCAGCAGGGGCAGGGGAGGGACCGGGGAGCTGTTTTTT.

The chain uses TRBV4-1 and TRBJ1-2; D is unresolved. Trimming took off 1 base at V and 6 bases at J, with 3 bases between the two ends. Germline loops: CDR1 MGHRA, CDR2 YSYEKL. The CDR3 loop spans 11 amino acids. CDR3 nucleotides: TGCGCCAGCAGCCAAGGAGATGGCTACACCTTC. This codes for CASSQGDGYTF.

The V call is TRBV29-1, the J call TRBJ1-5; TRBD1 might be the D (5 bases). CDR1 is SQVTM and CDR2 is ANQGSEA in the germline V gene. This CDR3 has 12 residues. The CDR3 reads CSGGEALLPQHF. The CDR3 region has the DNA TGCAGTGGGGGGGAGGCCCTCTTGCCCCAGCATTTT.

The CDR3: CASSFPSGTEAFF. The CDR3, as DNA: TGTGCCAGCAGTTTCCCCTCAGGGACTGAAGCTTTCTTT. The genes are TRBV28 and TRBJ1-1; perhaps TRBD1 as D (5 bases). CDR1 is MDHEN and CDR2 is SYDVKM in the germline V gene. V dropped 3 bases and J dropped 5 bases, with 10 bases sitting between them. The CDR3 loop spans 13 amino acids.

The chain couples TRBV30 to TRBJ1-1; D remains ambiguous. Germline CDR1 GTSNPN, CDR2 SVGIG (reference sequence). V lost 0 bases and J 4 bases, leaving 12 bases between the germline ends. This CDR3 has 14 amino acids. This chain's CDR3 is CAWSVPGSSTEAFF. CDR3 sequence (DNA): TGTGCCTGGAGTGTACCAGGTTCGAGCACTGAAGCTTTCTTT. Full variable domain (missing parts from reference TRBV30 and TRBJ1-1): SQTIHQWPATLVQPVGSPLSLECTVEGTSNPNLYWYRQAAGRGLQLLFYSVGIGQISSEVPQNLSASRPQDRQFILSSKKLLLSDSGFYLCAWSVPGSSTEAFFGQGTRLTVV.

This clone was picked up one time. V is TRBV18 and J is TRBJ1-2; D is unclear. Germline loops: CDR1 KGHSH, CDR2 LQKENI. V was pared by 3 bases and J by 7 bases, with 12 bases between. The CDR3 is 13 residues long. The CDR3 spells CASSPLTWAGYTF. The CDR3 DNA reads TGTGCCAGCTCACCCCTTACATGGGCTGGCTACACCTTC.

The chain joins TRBV7-3 to TRBJ2-1; weak D call: TRBD2 (5 bases). This CDR3 comprises 17 residues. V dropped 0 bases and J dropped 8 bases, with 20 bases sitting between them. CDR1 is SGHTA and CDR2 is FQGTGA in the germline V gene. The CDR3 DNA reads TGTGCCAGCAGCTTAACGTTACCGGGGTTAGACCGGGATGAGCAGTTCTTC. It translates to CASSLTLPGLDRDEQFF.

The chain links TRBV4-1 to TRBJ2-7; 9 bases fit TRBD2. The CDR3 extends over 14 amino acids. Trimming cost V 3 bases and J 1 base; bases outside gene matches: 1. The germline gives CDR1 MGHRA, CDR2 YSYEKL. The CDR3 here is CASSQSGGSYEQYF. The DNA for the CDR3 is TGCGCCAGCAGCCAGAGCGGGGGGTCCTACGAGCAGTACTTC.

In this sample, this clone turned up once. J is TRBJ2-7 and V is TRBV19; 7 nucleotides line up with TRBD2. The CDR3 consists of 12 residues. J was trimmed by 3 bases and V by 9 bases; bases with no gene match: 5. Germline CDR1 is LNHDA and CDR2 is SQIVND (reference sequence). The CDR3 region is CARGRGNYEQYF. The CDR3 DNA is TGTGCCAGAGGGAGGGGAAACTACGAGCAGTACTTC.

This sequence joins TRBV16 and TRBJ2-6; 9 bases are a match to TRBD1. The CDR3 spans 18 residues. From germline, CDR1 is KGHSY and CDR2 FQNENV. The ends lost 4 bases at V and 1 base at J; junction bases unmatched: 8. The CDR3 spells CASSRPGTGFSGANVLTF. Here the CDR3 DNA reads TGTGCCAGCAGCCGTCCCGGGACAGGGTTTTCTGGGGCCAACGTCCTGACTTTC.

As for this clone: Other DNA sequences in the sample encode the same CDR3. This sequence joins TRBV29-1 and TRBJ2-3; the D gene is possibly TRBD1 (5 bases). Deletions cut 2 bases from V and 4 bases from J, with 10 bases between. The CDR3 covers 13 residues. The germline CDR1 and CDR2 sequences are SQVTM and ANQGSEA. The CDR3 sequence is CSVEKGAADTQYF. The DNA for the CDR3 is TGCAGCGTTGAAAAAGGGGCCGCAGATACGCAGTATTTT.

This clone was seen a handful of times. This chain joins TRBV19 and TRBJ2-2; 7 positions match TRBD2. The CDR3 length is 13 residues. Trimming cost V 5 bases and J 6 bases; bases outside gene matches: 3. Germline V gene lookup returns CDR1 LNHDA and CDR2 SQIVND (reference sequence). CDR3 residues: CASSGGVPGELFF. CDR3 coding DNA: TGTGCCAGTAGTGGGGGGGTTCCCGGGGAGCTGTTTTTT.

On this clone itself: This likely came from a read error, as a far larger clone is one base away. V is TRBV6-5 and J is TRBJ1-2; TRBD1 might be the D (6 bases). With 5 bases removed from V and 6 bases from J, the gap between germline ends came to 19 bases. Germline V gives CDR1 MNHEY, CDR2 SVGAGI. The CDR3 has 15 amino acids. CDR3 in amino acids: CASSAQTGTINGYTF. The CDR3 nucleotides are TGTGCCAGCAGTGCACAAACCGGGACAATCAATGGCTACACCTTC.

J is TRBJ1-6 and V is TRBV15; 7 positions match TRBD1. V lost 2 bases and J lost 8; bases outside the gene matches: 6. The CDR3 totals 15 residues. CDR1 and CDR2 from the germline V gene are LNHNV and YYDKDF (reference sequence). The DNA for the CDR3 is TGTGCCACCAGCAGACGTGACAGGGAATATTCACCCCTCCACTTT. Translating gives CATSRRDREYSPLHF. Combining the CDR3 with reference TRBV15 and TRBJ1-6 gives the whole variable domain DAMVIQNPRYQVTQFGKPVTLSCSQTLNHNVMYWYQQKSSQAPKLLFHYYDKDFNNEADTPDNFQSRRPNTSFCFLDIRSPGLGDTAMYLCATSRRDREYSPLHFGNGTRLTVT.

V usage is TRBV5-6 and J usage is TRBJ2-2; TRBD2 matches 13 bases. Germline CDR1 is SGHDT and CDR2 is YYEEEE. V gave up 4 bases and J gave up 6 bases; unmatched junction bases: 9. The CDR3 is made up of 17 amino acids. Written as DNA, the CDR3 is TGTGCCAGCAGCCGGGGACTAGCGGGGCCTGAGGCCGGGGAGCTGTTTTTT. Translated, it gives CASSRGLAGPEAGELFF.

This chain links TRBV7-9 with TRBJ1-2; D is undetermined. The ends were cut back, 5 bases at V and 2 bases at J, with 15 bases in the middle. CDR1 and CDR2 from the germline V gene are SEHNR and FQNEAQ (reference sequence). CDR3 length equals 15 residues. In nucleotides, the CDR3 is TGTGCCAGCAGCCCGGGCCGGGAGTACAACTATGGCTACACCTTC. Its translation is CASSPGREYNYGYTF.

The chain recombines TRBV7-9 with TRBJ1-5, with a tentative D call TRBD1 (5 bases). V gave up 5 bases and J gave up 3 bases, with 17 bases separating them. Germline V lookup: CDR1 SEHNR, CDR2 FQNEAQ (reference sequence). The CDR3 is made up of 16 amino acids. CDR3 sequence (DNA): TGTGCCAGCAGCCCCTCCCGAGACAGTTACAATCAGCCCCAGCATTTT. Translated: CASSPSRDSYNQPQHF. Looking up the rest from reference TRBV7-9 and TRBJ1-5 gives the full variable domain: DTGVSQNPRHKITKRGQNVTFRCDPISEHNRLYWYRQTLGQGPEFLTYFQNEAQLEKSRLLSDRFSAERPKGSFSTLEIQRTEQGDSAMYLCASSPSRDSYNQPQHFGDGTRLSIL.